This TCR beta chain emerged from a study of identical twins. Points from the study as a whole: Fewer insertions marked abundant cord blood beta clonotypes; young adult naive trended weakly, memory not at all.

MiXCR was run by TCRdb on the 5' RACE reads, yielding one entry per CDR3 protein. This table holds a few hundred thousand distinct CDR3 sequences, roughly a tenth found once. This clonotype appeared many times. The antigen is not known. This receptor was obtained from a man aged 45 to 65 in good health. Input material: memory T cells sorted from blood.

This CDR3 is CASSLSRLQDYEQYF. CDR3 in DNA: TGCGCCAGCAGCTTGAGCCGCCTCCAGGACTACGAGCAGTACTTC. This chain joins TRBV5-1 and TRBJ2-7, with unresolved D. V dropped 1 base and J dropped 3 bases, with 14 bases sitting between them. Germline assignment: CDR1 SGHRS and CDR2 YFSETQ. CDR3 size: 15 residues.